This T cell receptor beta chain was recorded in a study of blood T cells in healthy people across ages. Study outcomes and limitations: Age brought a roughly linear fall in TCR beta diversity measured per million T cells. What prevented conclusive comparison of naive and antigen-experienced cells was that PBMCs were unsorted.

This clonotype has only a few counts. The antigen is undetermined. CDR1 and CDR2 (germline): MNHEY, SVGAGI. The CDR3 spans 16 residues. Trimming stripped 2 bases from V and 1 base from J, with 14 bases between. A sample-barcoded 5' primer and a J-beta primer mix were used in a second PCR of roughly 6 to 11 cycles. TCRdb fed the 5' RACE reads into MiXCR, producing one record per CDR3 protein. Among hundreds of thousands of distinct CDR3 sequences, roughly 30% were seen once, and the ten largest hold less than 20%. The chain uses TRBV6-5 and TRBJ1-1, with unresolved D. The sample taken for sequencing was blood. The sequence was obtained from a woman older than 75 in good health. CDR3 in amino acids: CASSYLVSTGNTEAFF. The CDR3 DNA follows: TGTGCCAGCAGTTACCTTGTCTCCACCGGGAACACTGAAGCTTTCTTT.